This T cell receptor (beta chain) is from a study of T cell responses to AZD1222 COVID-19 vaccine (dated by TCRdb to the early 2020s). At the level of the whole study: TCR sequencing was performed for 230 to 250 trial participants, of whom about 210 were given two doses of AZD1222 and around 25 were given two doses of MenACWY control vaccine. Trial participants were enrolled into age subgroups of 18-55, 56-69 and 70-plus years, which contained 148, 28 and 57 TCR-sequenced participants, respectively. The study at large found these results: The vaccine-associated CD4 TCRs covered the entire spike protein, and the dominant responses fell in regions 160-218 and 743-854. Spike-specific TCR breadth and depth rose significantly after two AZD1222 doses compared with day 0 and with MenACWY recipients. Conclusions about previously exposed vaccinees are limited, since just a handful of AZD1222 recipients were seropositive for SARS-CoV-2 at baseline. The 56-69-year group was small, and its depth increase did not reach significance, likely because of low power. No day 14 peak-response samples were available, so repertoires were characterized only after the peak T cell response. Most participants were white British and females outnumbered males, and the authors suggested that clonal diversity may have been underestimated. Nearly half of unique spike-specific TCRs reportedly recognized epitopes outside regions mutated in the B.1.351 and B.1.1.7 variants.

Its CDR3 holds 16 amino acids, cysteine through phenylalanine. Only the CDR3 DNA stays, 48 bases, in frame from base 1. CDR1 SGHNT and CDR2 YYREEE were looked up in the germline V gene (reference sequence). The germline ends are 17 bases apart after V is trimmed by 3 bases and J by 3 bases. The CDR3 regions of human TCRbeta chains were subjected to immunosequencing. The paper's data handling went like this. Repertoire TCRs were checked for matches against a reference library of SARS-CoV-2-specific TCRs that had been generated using the MIRA antigen-specificity platform. Breadth meant the fraction of unique TCRs that were SARS-CoV-2-associated, whereas depth meant the fraction of total T cells that were SARS-CoV-2-associated. Using the MIRA data, each spike-specific TCR was assigned both to the spike region to which the TCR was reactive and to a CD4 or CD8 class. Log10-transformed breadth and depth values were compared by one-way ANOVA with Sidak's multiple comparisons tests. This immuneACCESS table, as held by TCRdb, lists in-frame sequences with V and J called but not all clones. Of the missing ones, under half trace to an unresolved V gene in checked studies; the others have no known cause. V and J calls and clone size are those listed in that table; D and trimming were worked out from the DNA. This sample is represented by 150,000 to 160,000 clones; 87% of them were singletons. The top ten constitute about 8.9% of the sample.

In light of the paper, this sample's time point label describes: about 28 days (+/-7) after the second vaccine dose. AZD1222 recipients given second doses at about 4 weeks or at about 12 weeks were pooled, since spike-specific TCR depth and breadth were not found to differ between the two schedules. Vaccinee samples came from UK trials COV001 and COV002, including a single-blind randomized controlled phase 2/3 trial of AZD1222 (ChAdOx1 nCoV-19) in healthy adults. For TCRbeta chain sequencing, PBMC samples were collected from trial participants at day 0 and at day 28 after the second dose. Notes on this clone: Its antigen has not been determined. No base quality values were provided; no much bigger clone lies one nucleotide off.

The origin of this receptor is an adult who received the AZD1222 COVID-19 vaccine. Rearrangement joined TRBV5-4 to TRBJ2-3; the D call could be TRBD1 or TRBD2, with each sharing 7 bases. The material sequenced was peripheral blood, taken 28 days after the second AZD1222 dose. The nucleotide sequence reads as follows: TGTGCCAGCAGCTCCGTGGGAGGGGGCGGGACAGATACGCAGTATTTT. The translation is CASSSVGGGGTDTQYF.